This T cell receptor (beta chain) was sequenced for a study of breast tumors, draining lymph nodes, adjacent tissues. Findings of the study overall: Compared with lymph nodes, tumors were less diverse; compared with nontumor tissue, more. Tumor and nontumor repertoires were significantly more similar in luminal-like than in basal-like breast cancer. The data were judged consistent with most tumor T cells coming from lymph node and expanding in tumor.

This CDR3 comprises 15 residues. The trim removed 7 bases at V and 5 bases at J, leaving 11 bases unmatched. Looked up from germline, CDR1 is MRHNA and CDR2 is SNTAGT. Concerning this clonotype: Antigen specificity is unknown.

TCRdb ran MiXCR on the multiplex PCR reads and lists one entry per CDR3 protein. The repertoire includes 150,000 to 250,000 distinct CDR3 sequences, about 32% of them detected once, and roughly 4% sits in the top ten. Breast cancer patients provided tissue from their axillary draining lymph nodes. V and J are TRBV6-4 and TRBJ2-5, with 9 positions matching TRBD1. The specimen sequenced was axillary lymph node tissue. The TCR sequence derives from a female donor with breast cancer. Some clones in this sample may be carry-over from other donors' samples. Written as DNA, the CDR3 is TGTGCCAGCACTGCCGGGACAGGGAACGCGGAGACCCAGTACTTC. This codes for CASTAGTGNAETQYF.